These T cell receptor beta chains were read from a single sample in a study of a mutant IDH1 vaccine in newly diagnosed glioma. Sequenced by immunoSEQ multiplex PCR; TCRdb stores in-frame clones only, minus some. The sample shows about 15,000 clones, approximately 90% of them seen only once. Sequencing used PBMCs, obtained from a glioma patient treated with radiotherapy, temozolomide or both. The receptor source for this set is a woman aged 40 to 49 with glioma. Some clones in this sample may be carry-over from other donors' samples. Each CDR3 is given with its conserved first and last residue. D genes are given only for firm matches. The size field is filled for only some rows; it gives once, few, many or a size class.

abundance	j_gene	d_gene	v_gene	CDR3aa	CDR3nt
NA	TRBJ2-2	TRBD1	TRBV6-1	CASSRTGGNTGELFF	TGTGCCAGCAGTCGGACAGGGGGGAACACCGGGGAGCTGTTTTTT
once	TRBJ2-1	NA	TRBV14	CASSQVAGSSYNEQFF	TGTGCCAGCAGCCAAGTGGCGGGGAGCTCCTACAATGAGCAGTTCTTC
NA	TRBJ2-7	TRBD1	TRBV18	CASSPLVSGTGGDEQYF	TGTGCCAGCTCACCTCTTGTCTCCGGGACAGGGGGCGACGAGCAGTACTTC
NA	TRBJ2-1	NA	TRBV6-1	CASSEGGRVTYNEQFF	TGTGCCAGCAGTGAAGGAGGCAGGGTGACGTACAATGAGCAGTTCTTC
NA	TRBJ2-5	TRBD2	TRBV7-9	CASSLGLAGNKETQYF	TGTGCCAGCAGCCTCGGACTAGCGGGAAACAAAGAGACCCAGTACTTC
NA	TRBJ2-3	NA	TRBV6-1	CASSDPDTQYF	TGTGCCAGCAGTGACCCAGATACGCAGTATTTT
NA	TRBJ1-2	NA	TRBV2	CASSIQPSAGDRGYTF	TGTGCCAGCAGTATCCAACCCTCCGCGGGGGACCGTGGCTACACCTTC
NA	TRBJ2-5	NA	TRBV25-1	CASRQAGIYVGQYF	TGTGCCAGCAGACAGGCGGGGATTTACGTTGGGCAGTACTTC
NA	TRBJ1-3	NA	TRBV30	CAWSVGGSGNTIYF	TGTGCCTGGAGTGTAGGTGGATCTGGAAACACCATATATTTT
NA	TRBJ2-4	NA	TRBV5-5	CASSLVVGAGNIQYF	TGTGCCAGCAGCTTGGTTGTGGGGGCCGGAAACATTCAGTACTTC
NA	TRBJ2-7	TRBD2	TRBV7-2	CASSLVSKGLAGSSYEQYF	TGTGCCAGCAGCTTAGTGTCGAAAGGACTAGCGGGATCCTCCTACGAGCAGTACTTC
NA	TRBJ1-5	TRBD1	TRBV7-2	CASSPQGQGVVGQPQHF	TGTGCCAGCTCACCCCAGGGACAGGGGGTGGTTGGTCAGCCCCAGCATTTT
NA	TRBJ1-1	NA	TRBV4-1	CASSQDDGPEAFF	TGCGCCAGCAGCCAAGATGACGGGCCTGAAGCTTTCTTT
once	TRBJ2-3	TRBD1	TRBV10-3	CAIRPGQGADTQYF	TGTGCCATCAGGCCGGGACAGGGGGCAGATACGCAGTATTTT
once	TRBJ1-5	TRBD1	TRBV28	CASSHGTGDYFSNQPQHF	TGTGCCAGCAGCCATGGGACAGGGGATTATTTTAGCAATCAGCCCCAGCATTTT
NA	TRBJ1-2	NA	TRBV6-5	CASSYSPGHYGYTF	TGTGCCAGCAGTTACTCCCCAGGGCACTATGGCTACACCTTC
NA	TRBJ2-3	TRBD2	TRBV10-3	CAIAGGPGDTQYF	TGTGCCATAGCGGGGGGGCCGGGAGATACGCAGTATTTT
NA	TRBJ2-2	NA	TRBV19	CASRTNLGGGELFF	TGTGCCAGTAGGACAAATTTGGGGGGCGGGGAGCTGTTTTTT
NA	TRBJ2-5	TRBD1	TRBV5-3	CARSLGQGAPETQYF	TGTGCCAGAAGCCTGGGACAGGGGGCGCCGGAGACCCAGTACTTC
NA	TRBJ2-5	NA	TRBV7-9	CASSLGGRETQYF	TGTGCCAGCAGCTTAGGAGGGCGGGAGACCCAGTACTTC
NA	TRBJ1-2	TRBD1	TRBV2	CASSGGGQGAPGYGYTF	TGTGCCAGCAGTGGGGGCGGACAGGGGGCGCCGGGCTATGGCTACACCTTC
NA	TRBJ1-6	NA	TRBV7-7	CASSLDPGMDSPLHF	TGTGCCAGCAGCTTAGATCCGGGTATGGATTCACCCCTCCACTTT
NA	TRBJ2-7	NA	TRBV27	CASSRTGITYEQYF	TGTGCCAGCAGCCGTACAGGGATCACCTACGAGCAGTACTTC
NA	TRBJ1-5	NA	TRBV4-2	CASSYTLGSNQPQHF	TGTGCCAGCAGCTACACCCTGGGAAGCAATCAGCCCCAGCATTTT
once	TRBJ1-1	NA	TRBV5-8	CASSLYLGAFF	TGTGCCAGCAGCTTGTATTTGGGCGCTTTCTTT
NA	TRBJ2-7	TRBD2	TRBV28	CASRRLAGLYEQYF	TGTGCCAGCAGACGACTAGCGGGGCTCTACGAGCAGTACTTC
NA	TRBJ1-5	TRBD1	TRBV2	CASARTGDNQPQHF	TGTGCCAGCGCAAGGACAGGGGACAATCAGCCCCAGCATTTT
NA	TRBJ2-7	NA	TRBV2	CASSQGSSQFSYEQYF	TGTGCCAGCAGTCAAGGGTCCAGCCAATTCTCCTACGAGCAGTACTTC
NA	TRBJ1-3	TRBD1	TRBV28	CASSLLTGQGISGNTIYF	TGTGCCAGCAGTTTATTGACGGGACAGGGAATCTCTGGAAACACCATATATTTT
once	TRBJ1-3	NA	TRBV28	CASSVHSSGNTIYF	TGTGCCAGCAGTGTCCACAGCTCTGGAAACACCATATATTTT
NA	TRBJ2-7	TRBD2	TRBV7-7	CASSLNSGHEQYF	TGTGCCAGCAGCTTAAATAGCGGGCACGAGCAGTACTTC
NA	TRBJ2-7	NA	TRBV2	CASRASDLQTYEQYF	TGTGCCAGCAGAGCTAGCGATCTCCAAACCTACGAGCAGTACTTC
NA	TRBJ2-4	NA	TRBV5-1	CASSLGVAKNIQYF	TGCGCCAGCAGCTTAGGAGTAGCCAAAAACATTCAGTACTTC
NA	TRBJ2-1	NA	TRBV29-1	CSATRDLNEQFF	TGCAGCGCCACAAGGGACCTCAATGAGCAGTTCTTC
NA	TRBJ1-4	NA	TRBV6-4	CASSEQGGKLFF	TGTGCCAGCAGTGAACAGGGTGGAAAACTGTTTTTT
NA	TRBJ2-2	NA	TRBV5-1	CASSRKQGRSNTGELFF	TGCGCCAGCAGCCGGAAACAGGGTAGAAGTAACACCGGGGAGCTGTTTTTT
NA	TRBJ2-1	NA	TRBV30	CAWSVQGHPRDEQFF	TGTGCCTGGAGTGTACAAGGGCACCCCAGGGATGAGCAGTTCTTC
NA	TRBJ1-1	TRBD1	TRBV7-6	CASSLAPQGANTEAFF	TGTGCCAGCAGCTTAGCCCCCCAGGGGGCGAATACTGAAGCTTTCTTT
once	TRBJ2-1	NA	TRBV30	CACPKASFYNEQFF	TGTGCCTGCCCTAAGGCGTCTTTCTACAATGAGCAGTTCTTC
NA	TRBJ1-2	TRBD1	TRBV6-5	CASTPDRVVYGYTF	TGTGCCAGCACCCCGGACAGGGTCGTCTATGGCTACACCTTC
NA	TRBJ1-4	NA	TRBV6-1	CASSEALARGGRGGEKLFF	TGTGCCAGCAGTGAAGCTCTCGCTCGAGGTGGCAGGGGAGGAGAAAAACTGTTTTTT
NA	TRBJ2-5	NA	TRBV7-7	CASSPKGGSGGETQYF	TGTGCTAGCAGCCCGAAGGGGGGGAGCGGTGGAGAGACCCAGTACTTC
once	TRBJ1-1	NA	TRBV10-3	CAISDSMNTEAFF	TGTGCCATCAGTGACTCGATGAACACTGAAGCTTTCTTT
once	TRBJ2-7	NA	TRBV30	CAWSLPTGAGYEQYF	TGTGCCTGGAGTCTCCCTACGGGCGCCGGCTACGAGCAGTACTTC
NA	TRBJ1-5	NA	TRBV2	CASSEGTHSNQPQHF	TGTGCCAGCAGTGAAGGGACACATAGCAATCAGCCCCAGCATTTT
NA	TRBJ1-2	TRBD1	TRBV2	CASSPDRGNYGYTF	TGTGCCAGCAGTCCGGACAGGGGCAACTATGGCTACACCTTC
few	TRBJ2-1	TRBD2	TRBV10-3	CAISESQASGDYNEQFF	TGTGCCATCAGTGAGTCCCAGGCTAGCGGGGATTACAATGAGCAGTTCTTC
NA	TRBJ2-1	TRBD1	TRBV4-2	CASSQERDRGSYNEQFF	TGTGCCAGCAGCCAAGAGCGAGACAGGGGTTCCTACAATGAGCAGTTCTTC
NA	TRBJ2-7	TRBD1	TRBV6-1	CASSPGQGAYYEQYF	TGTGCCAGCAGTCCCGGACAGGGGGCTTACTACGAGCAGTACTTC
NA	TRBJ1-1	NA	TRBV2	CASSESDRKFQGF	TGTGCCAGCAGTGAAAGCGATCGGAAGTTCCAGGGGTTT
NA	TRBJ2-3	NA	TRBV2	CASGDSPSTDTQYF	TGTGCCAGCGGAGATAGCCCAAGCACAGATACGCAGTATTTT
NA	TRBJ1-2	TRBD1	TRBV5-1	CASSFNILRTGEGYTF	TGCGCCAGCAGCTTCAACATCCTTCGGACAGGGGAAGGCTACACCTTC
few	TRBJ1-6	NA	TRBV6-1	CASREQLRTDRRPFTPLHF	TGTGCCAGCAGGGAACAATTAAGGACAGACCGTAGACCCTTCACACCCCTCCACTTT
NA	TRBJ2-5	TRBD1	TRBV7-6	CASSVRTGQETQYF	TGTGCCAGCAGCGTGCGGACAGGGCAAGAGACCCAGTACTTC
NA	TRBJ1-1	NA	TRBV11-2	CASSLEPGLTEAFF	TGTGCCAGCAGCTTAGAACCAGGGTTGACTGAAGCTTTCTTT
NA	TRBJ2-5	NA	TRBV7-9	CASSFKSGETQYF	TGTGCCAGCAGCTTTAAATCGGGTGAGACCCAGTACTTC
NA	TRBJ2-7	NA	TRBV2	CASSPPDKTYEQYF	TGTGCCAGCAGCCCTCCGGACAAGACCTACGAGCAGTACTTC
NA	TRBJ2-5	NA	TRBV11-2	CASSLSPTKETQYF	TGTGCCAGCAGCTTATCTCCCACCAAAGAGACCCAGTACTTC
once	TRBJ1-1	NA	TRBV29-1	CSVDRTVNTEAFF	TGCAGCGTTGATAGGACCGTGAACACTGAAGCTTTCTTT
NA	TRBJ2-1	NA	TRBV19	CASSIAGNEQFF	TGTGCCAGTAGTATAGCGGGAAATGAGCAGTTCTTC